The rows below give T cell receptor beta chains drawn from one sample of a study of breast tumors, draining lymph nodes, adjacent tissues. MiXCR was run by TCRdb on the multiplex PCR reads, yielding one entry per CDR3 protein. Found here are roughly 110,000 distinct CDR3 sequences, about 30% of them singletons; the top ten hold approximately 5%. The sequencing input was axillary lymph node tissue. All receptors come from a female donor with breast cancer. Some clones in this sample may be carry-over from other donors' samples. The conserved cysteine and the conserved F or W are not part of the CDR3 here.

V gene: TRBV6-5
J gene: TRBJ2-7
CDR3 length: 12
CDR3 protein: ASSQHRALYEQY

V gene: TRBV6-2/TRBV6-3
J gene: TRBJ2-3
CDR3 length: 12
CDR3 protein: ASSHPGAGDTQY

V gene: TRBV20-1
J gene: TRBJ2-7
CDR3 length: 14
CDR3 protein: SALMNSRSPNVEQY

V gene: TRBV5-6
J gene: TRBJ1-2
CDR3 length: 13
CDR3 protein: ASSFYDRDNYGYT

V gene: TRBV19
J gene: TRBJ2-1
CDR3 length: 11
CDR3 protein: ASSMRVFNEQF

V gene: TRBV13
J gene: TRBJ2-1
CDR3 length: 12
CDR3 protein: ASGAGTAYNEQF

V gene: TRBV19
J gene: TRBJ2-6
CDR3 length: 18
CDR3 protein: ASSPDRFGLVISGANVLT

V gene: TRBV5-4
J gene: TRBJ1-2
CDR3 length: 15
CDR3 protein: ASSPCRTGGVNYGYT

V gene: TRBV11-1
J gene: TRBJ2-6
CDR3 length: 11
CDR3 protein: ASRPYSGTLLT

V gene: TRBV18
J gene: TRBJ1-6
CDR3 length: 15
CDR3 protein: ASSTNSGNTTNSPLH

V gene: TRBV6-1
J gene: TRBJ1-5
CDR3 length: 11
CDR3 protein: ASSTGGGQPQH

V gene: TRBV27
J gene: TRBJ2-7
CDR3 length: 12
CDR3 protein: ASSLVTGGYEQY

V gene: TRBV7-3
J gene: TRBJ1-5
CDR3 length: 13
CDR3 protein: ASSQDRDRGVTQH

V gene: TRBV4-3
J gene: TRBJ2-3
CDR3 length: 12
CDR3 protein: ASSRTGYTDTQY

V gene: TRBV24-1
J gene: TRBJ2-2
CDR3 length: 15
CDR3 protein: ATSDFSWTGRTGELF

V gene: TRBV5-1
J gene: TRBJ1-2
CDR3 length: 10
CDR3 protein: ASSKTGEGYT

V gene: TRBV5-1
J gene: TRBJ2-1
CDR3 length: 15
CDR3 protein: ASSLAGATFTYNEQF

V gene: TRBV4-3
J gene: TRBJ2-1
CDR3 length: 13
CDR3 protein: ASSQGLPDRLVQF

V gene: TRBV29-1
J gene: TRBJ2-1
CDR3 length: 18
CDR3 protein: SVGPYRGTSGIGLYNEQF

V gene: TRBV20-1
J gene: TRBJ2-7
CDR3 length: 9
CDR3 protein: SAAPGGRQS

V gene: TRBV7-9
J gene: TRBJ2-2
CDR3 length: 12
CDR3 protein: ASSSTLAPGELF

V gene: TRBV7-9
J gene: TRBJ1-3
CDR3 length: 13
CDR3 protein: ASSLRTGTGNTMY

V gene: TRBV20-1
J gene: TRBJ2-7
CDR3 length: 13
CDR3 protein: SASGRDGYSYEQY

V gene: TRBV5-1
J gene: TRBJ2-7
CDR3 length: 13
CDR3 protein: ASSLEGGRSTMQY

V gene: TRBV7-9
J gene: TRBJ1-3
CDR3 length: 14
CDR3 protein: ASSLPGQGPGNTIY

V gene: TRBV6-5
J gene: TRBJ2-3
CDR3 length: 13
CDR3 protein: ASSPTYTSTDTQY

V gene: TRBV11-1
J gene: TRBJ1-6
CDR3 length: 11
CDR3 protein: ASSPRERSPLH

V gene: TRBV29-1
J gene: TRBJ2-2
CDR3 length: 12
CDR3 protein: SVATGQITGELF

V gene: TRBV2
J gene: TRBJ1-6
CDR3 length: 12
CDR3 protein: ASRGQGDNSPLH

V gene: TRBV7-6
J gene: TRBJ1-6
CDR3 length: 16
CDR3 protein: ASSPTGRGASYNSPLH

V gene: TRBV6-5
J gene: TRBJ1-1
CDR3 length: 13
CDR3 protein: ASSPPDRVGTEAF

V gene: TRBV4-2
J gene: TRBJ2-7
CDR3 length: 13
CDR3 protein: ASSQASLARYEQY

V gene: TRBV5-1
J gene: TRBJ2-3
CDR3 length: 13
CDR3 protein: ASTKAGGAYDTQY

V gene: TRBV7-9
J gene: TRBJ1-2
CDR3 length: 12
CDR3 protein: ASSPTGKGRGYT

V gene: TRBV24-1
J gene: TRBJ2-1
CDR3 length: 14
CDR3 protein: ATSDSEGRSHNEQF

V gene: TRBV6-2/TRBV6-3
J gene: TRBJ1-6
CDR3 length: 11
CDR3 protein: ASSGGKNSPLH

V gene: TRBV10-3
J gene: TRBJ2-1
CDR3 length: 14
CDR3 protein: AIKGAGPLLHNEQF

V gene: TRBV12-5
J gene: TRBJ2-3
CDR3 length: 11
CDR3 protein: ASALTPADTQY

V gene: TRBV7-9
J gene: TRBJ1-2
CDR3 length: 14
CDR3 protein: ASSGARVGINYGYT

V gene: TRBV2
J gene: TRBJ1-3
CDR3 length: 13
CDR3 protein: ASRVGLTSGNTIY

V gene: TRBV28
J gene: TRBJ1-3
CDR3 length: 14
CDR3 protein: ASSQDPYRTGNTIY

V gene: TRBV25-1
J gene: TRBJ2-1
CDR3 length: 13
CDR3 protein: ASVTPGLAYNEQF

V gene: TRBV6-6
J gene: TRBJ1-5
CDR3 length: 14
CDR3 protein: ASSYVKGLSNQPQH

V gene: TRBV10-3
J gene: TRBJ1-4
CDR3 length: 12
CDR3 protein: ASSGTGSNEKLF

V gene: TRBV3-1
J gene: TRBJ2-7
CDR3 length: 14
CDR3 protein: ASSQVQTTSGSQQY

V gene: TRBV28
J gene: TRBJ1-5
CDR3 length: 11
CDR3 protein: ASTGQLNQPQH

V gene: TRBV9
J gene: TRBJ1-5
CDR3 length: 13
CDR3 protein: ASSLGTARNQPQH

V gene: TRBV25-1
J gene: TRBJ1-1
CDR3 length: 13
CDR3 protein: ASSPWDVVNTEAF

V gene: TRBV5-1
J gene: TRBJ1-3
CDR3 length: 12
CDR3 protein: ASSLTGPGNTIY

V gene: TRBV29-1
J gene: TRBJ2-7
CDR3 length: 10
CDR3 protein: SVIQGSYEQY

V gene: TRBV7-2
J gene: TRBJ2-7
CDR3 length: 9
CDR3 protein: ASSLRYEQY

V gene: TRBV25-1
J gene: TRBJ1-6
CDR3 length: 13
CDR3 protein: ASSPGGTGYSPLH

V gene: TRBV7-2
J gene: TRBJ1-1
CDR3 length: 10
CDR3 protein: ASSLGYTEAF

V gene: TRBV4-3
J gene: TRBJ1-1
CDR3 length: 13
CDR3 protein: ASSHGTGLYDEAF

V gene: TRBV2
J gene: TRBJ1-2
CDR3 length: 13
CDR3 protein: ASSEARLSNYGYT

V gene: TRBV2
J gene: TRBJ2-2
CDR3 length: 13
CDR3 protein: ASSPDRVGTGELF

V gene: TRBV6-2/TRBV6-3
J gene: TRBJ2-7
CDR3 length: 13
CDR3 protein: ASSPLLAVSYEQY

V gene: TRBV3-1
J gene: TRBJ2-1
CDR3 length: 15
CDR3 protein: ASSQDGLAGPYNEQF

V gene: TRBV2
J gene: TRBJ2-7
CDR3 length: 11
CDR3 protein: ASSVYGLGEQY